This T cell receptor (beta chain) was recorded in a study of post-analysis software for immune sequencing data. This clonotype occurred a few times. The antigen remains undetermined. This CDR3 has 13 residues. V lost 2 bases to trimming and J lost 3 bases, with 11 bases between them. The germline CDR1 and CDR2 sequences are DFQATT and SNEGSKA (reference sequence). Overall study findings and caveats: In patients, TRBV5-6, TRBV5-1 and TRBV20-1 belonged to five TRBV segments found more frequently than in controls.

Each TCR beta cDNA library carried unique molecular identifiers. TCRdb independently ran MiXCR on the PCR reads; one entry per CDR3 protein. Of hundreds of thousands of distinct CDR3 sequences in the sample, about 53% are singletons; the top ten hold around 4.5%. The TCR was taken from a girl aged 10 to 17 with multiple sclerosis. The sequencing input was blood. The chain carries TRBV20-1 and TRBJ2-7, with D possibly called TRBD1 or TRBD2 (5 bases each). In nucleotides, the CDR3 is TGCAGTGCTAGACCGGGACCCTTCTACGAGCAGTACTTC. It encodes CSARPGPFYEQYF.